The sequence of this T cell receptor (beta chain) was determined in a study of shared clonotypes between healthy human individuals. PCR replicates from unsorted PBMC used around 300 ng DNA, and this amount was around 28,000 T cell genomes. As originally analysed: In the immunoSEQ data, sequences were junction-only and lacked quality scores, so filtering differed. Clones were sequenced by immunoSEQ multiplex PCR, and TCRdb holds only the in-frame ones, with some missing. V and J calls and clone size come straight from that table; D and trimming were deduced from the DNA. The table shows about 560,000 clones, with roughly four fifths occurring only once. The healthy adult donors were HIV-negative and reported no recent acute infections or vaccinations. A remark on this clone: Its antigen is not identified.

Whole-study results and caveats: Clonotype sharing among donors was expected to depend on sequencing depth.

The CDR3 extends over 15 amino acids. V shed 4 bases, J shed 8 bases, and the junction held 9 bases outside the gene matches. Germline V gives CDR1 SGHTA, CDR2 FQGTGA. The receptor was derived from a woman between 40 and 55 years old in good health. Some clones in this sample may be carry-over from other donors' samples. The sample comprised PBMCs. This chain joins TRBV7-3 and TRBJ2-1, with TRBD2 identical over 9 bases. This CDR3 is CASSSAGGGADEQFF. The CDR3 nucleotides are TGTGCCAGCAGCTCAGCGGGAGGAGGGGCGGATGAGCAGTTCTTC.